This T cell receptor (beta chain) came from a study of cytomegalovirus exposure and HLA in healthy donors. The PCR had 60 Vbeta and 13 Jbeta primers. Only in-frame clones appear in the TCRdb table, and some are missing; sequencing was by immunoSEQ multiplex PCR. This sample carries fewer than 350,000 clones, around nine tenths of them seen once, and the ten largest clones take roughly 2.3%. The CDR3 has 15 residues. The germline gives CDR1 MNHNS, CDR2 SASEGT. The chain carries TRBV6-1 and TRBJ2-5, with 9 bases that match TRBD1. The assigned J gene may be wrong: the sequence end matches TRBJ2-7 better. This receptor was taken from a woman aged 18-29 years in good health and CMV-seronegative. Material for sequencing was PBMCs. The CDR3 DNA reads TGTGCCAGCAGTGAAGGGGACAGGGCTTCCTACGAGCAGTACTTC. Translating gives CASSEGDRASYEQYF.